Listed here is a single T cell receptor (beta chain). Germline assignment: CDR1 SGHAT and CDR2 FQDESV (reference sequence). This CDR3 has 13 amino acids. V lost 1 base, J lost 4 bases, and 7 bases lay in between. This specimen belongs to a study of blood T cell repertoires in COVID-19. Background on the study: Specimens from acute and convalescent COVID-19 originated in the United States, Italy and Spain.

In the authors' methods: Reference gene primers were amplified, and this amplification served to estimate nucleated cell counts. Here immunoSEQ multiplex PCR was the method, and the copy in TCRdb shows in-frame clones only, minus some. V and J calls and clone size are those listed in that table; D and trimming were worked out from the DNA. The sample contains 160,000 or so clones, 88% of which appear only once. The chain has TRBV11-1 and TRBJ1-1; no clear D gene. This receptor was obtained from an older woman with acute or convalescent COVID-19. Source material: peripheral blood. This CDR3 is CASSLGQRTEAFF. The CDR3 nucleotides are TGTGCCAGCAGCTTAGGGCAACGCACTGAAGCTTTCTTT.